These 9 T cell receptor beta chains share one sample of origin, sequenced in a study of molecular identifiers for immune sequencing clone quantification. Using its own MiXCR run on the PCR reads, TCRdb lists one record per CDR3 protein. This table holds just under 650,000 distinct CDR3 sequences, nearly 20% found once. The material sequenced was naive CD8+ T cells from blood, with Jurkat cell RNA spiked in. As to subset: FACS-sorted CD8+CD4-CCR7+CD45RA+ naive T cells. The origin of the receptors is a human donor in good health. Some libraries in this study had Jurkat cell RNA spiked in.

Concerning this clonotype itself: Since a much larger clone is just one base distant, this may be a read error. This sequence joins TRBV4-1 and TRBJ2-3; D might be TRBD1 (5 bases). The J call may not be correct, given that the DNA end is closer to TRBJ1-5. In germline, CDR1 is MGHRA, CDR2 YSYEKL. The CDR3 totals 16 residues. The chain's CDR3 is CASSQAGTDSTDTQHF. Written as DNA, the CDR3 is TGCGCCAGCAGCCAGGCCGGGACGGATAGCACAGATACGCAGCATTTT.

This clonotype showed up just a few times. This sequence joins TRBV6-5 and TRBJ1-1, with 8 bases matching TRBD1. This CDR3 is built from 15 residues. Trimming at V came to 1 base and at J to 1 base, leaving 2 bases not matched to a gene. Germline values: CDR1 MNHEY, CDR2 SVGAGI. For the CDR3, the DNA is TGTGCCAGCAGTTACTTAGGACAGGGGAACACTGAAGCTTTCTTT. This encodes CASSYLGQGNTEAFF.

The table lists this clonotype with many counts. The rearrangement uses TRBV7-8 and TRBJ2-3; maybe TRBD2 (6 bases). The V end was cut by 5 bases, the J end by 5 bases, with 14 bases between. This CDR3 has 14 amino acids. From germline, CDR1 is SGHVS and CDR2 FQNEAQ. The CDR3: CASSPREQLDTQYF. CDR3 nucleotides: TGTGCCAGCAGCCCCCGGGAGCAGTTAGATACGCAGTATTTT.

In this sample, this clonotype turned up once. A clone one base away is much larger, so this may be a read error. This chain uses TRBV2 with TRBJ2-2; 12 bases are a match to TRBD2. Trimming at V came to 4 bases and at J to 2 bases, leaving 8 bases not matched to a gene. In germline, CDR1 is SNHLY, CDR2 FYNNEI. This CDR3 contains 18 residues. The CDR3 DNA follows: TGTGCCAGCAGTGGAGCTAGCGGGAGGGCCTTTAACACCGGGGAGCTGTTTTTT. This translates into CASSGASGRAFNTGELFF.

About this clonotype: A clone one base away is much larger, so this may be a read error. The chain carries TRBV12-3 or TRBV12-4 and TRBJ2-3; D remains ambiguous. This CDR3 region has 15 residues. Deletions cut 5 bases from V and 1 base from J, with 13 bases between. CDR3 DNA: TGTGCCAGCAGTCCCTGGGCAGAGGGCACAGATACGCAGTATTTT. The encoded protein is CASSPWAEGTDTQYF.

In its sample, this clonotype was seen many times. The chain joins TRBV6-2 or TRBV6-3 to TRBJ2-1; D is ambiguous. V was pared by 2 bases and J by 10 bases, with 6 bases between. CDR1 and CDR2 (germline): MNHEY, SVGEGT. The CDR3 runs 11 residues. This CDR3 reads CASSYPPEQFF. The CDR3 DNA reads as TGTGCCAGCAGTTACCCTCCCGAGCAGTTCTTC.

The sample holds many counts of this clonotype. The CDR3 loop reads CASSLIGGASDTQYF. The CDR3, as DNA: TGTGCCAGCAGCTTAATAGGGGGCGCCTCAGATACGCAGTATTTT. This chain links TRBV7-2 with TRBJ2-3; 7 bases fit TRBD1. CDR1 and CDR2 (germline): SGHTA, FQGNSA. The ends lost 2 bases at V and 4 bases at J; junction bases unmatched: 6. The CDR3 covers 15 residues.

This clonotype was counted only a few times. This chain connects TRBV6-2 or TRBV6-3 to TRBJ1-5; TRBD1 might be the D (6 bases). The length of the CDR3 is 16 residues. V lost 4 bases to trimming and J lost 6 bases, with 19 bases between them. Germline-derived CDR1 and CDR2 are MNHEY and SVGEGT. Here the CDR3 DNA reads TGTGCCAGCAGTTCCGGGACATGGTCGGTGGGTCAGCCCCAGCATTTT. Translation: CASSSGTWSVGQPQHF.

V gene TRBV2 combines with J gene TRBJ2-2; perhaps D is TRBD1 or TRBD2 (6 bases each). The V and J ends lost 9 bases and 6 bases respectively, with 14 bases between them. CDR3 length equals 13 residues. The germline V gene has CDR1 SNHLY and CDR2 FYNNEI. The CDR3 here is CARRGDGAGELFF. DNA of the CDR3: TGTGCCAGGAGGGGGGACGGGGCCGGGGAGCTGTTTTTT. Full variable domain (outside the CDR3, taken from reference TRBV2 and TRBJ2-2): EPEVTQTPSHQVTQMGQEVILRCVPISNHLYFYWYRQILGQKVEFLVSFYNNEISEKSEIFDDQFSVERPDGSNFTLKIRSTKLEDSAMYFCARRGDGAGELFFGEGSRLTVL.